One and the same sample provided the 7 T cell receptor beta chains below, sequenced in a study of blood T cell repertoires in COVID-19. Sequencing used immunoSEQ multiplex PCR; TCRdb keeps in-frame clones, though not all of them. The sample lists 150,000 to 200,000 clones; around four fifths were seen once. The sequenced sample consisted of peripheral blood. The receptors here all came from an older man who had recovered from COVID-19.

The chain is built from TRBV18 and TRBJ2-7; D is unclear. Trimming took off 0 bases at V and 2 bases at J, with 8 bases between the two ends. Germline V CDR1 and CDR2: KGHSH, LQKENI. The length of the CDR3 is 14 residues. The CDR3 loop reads CASSPPIQPYEQYF. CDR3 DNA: TGTGCCAGCTCACCACCGATACAGCCCTACGAGCAGTACTTC.

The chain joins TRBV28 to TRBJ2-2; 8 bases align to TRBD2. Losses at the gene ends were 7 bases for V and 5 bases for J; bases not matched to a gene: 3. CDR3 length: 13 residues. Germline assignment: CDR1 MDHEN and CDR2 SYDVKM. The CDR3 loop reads CASISGRTGELFF. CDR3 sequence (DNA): TGTGCCAGCATAAGCGGGAGAACCGGGGAGCTGTTTTTT.

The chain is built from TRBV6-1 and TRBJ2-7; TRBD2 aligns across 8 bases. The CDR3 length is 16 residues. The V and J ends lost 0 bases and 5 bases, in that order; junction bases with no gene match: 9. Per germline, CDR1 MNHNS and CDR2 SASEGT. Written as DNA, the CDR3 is TGTGCCAGCAGTGAAGCCCCCAGCGGGAGTAGCCACGAGCAGTACTTC. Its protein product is CASSEAPSGSSHEQYF.

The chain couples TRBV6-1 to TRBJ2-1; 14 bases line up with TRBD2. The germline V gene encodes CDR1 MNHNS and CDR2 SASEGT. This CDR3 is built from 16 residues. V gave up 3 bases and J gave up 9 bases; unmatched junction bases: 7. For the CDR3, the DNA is TGTGCCAGCAGTGACGGGACTAGCGGGAGCGGCGTTGAGCAGTTCTTC. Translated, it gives CASSDGTSGSGVEQFF.

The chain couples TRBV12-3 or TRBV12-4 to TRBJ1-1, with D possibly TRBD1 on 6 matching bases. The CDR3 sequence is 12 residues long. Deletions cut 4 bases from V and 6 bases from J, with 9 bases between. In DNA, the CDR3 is TGTGCCAGCAGTTGGGGGCAAGCTGAAGCTTTCTTT. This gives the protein CASSWGQAEAFF.

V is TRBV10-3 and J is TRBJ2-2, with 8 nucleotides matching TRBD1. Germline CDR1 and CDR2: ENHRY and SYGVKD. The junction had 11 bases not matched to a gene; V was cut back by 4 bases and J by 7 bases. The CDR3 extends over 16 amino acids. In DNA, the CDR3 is TGTGCCATCAGTGGAGGGGGACAGGTGACCGGCGGGGAGCTGTTTTTT. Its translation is CAISGGGQVTGGELFF.

This chain's CDR3 is CAWSGQQGSEQYF. The DNA of the CDR3 is TGTGCCTGGAGTGGTCAACAGGGATCCGAGCAGTACTTC. This chain joins TRBV30 and TRBJ2-7; a weak D match, TRBD1 (6 bases). Germline CDR1 and CDR2: GTSNPN and SVGIG (reference sequence). V shed 1 base and J shed 6 bases, with 13 bases lying between them. CDR3 size: 13 residues. Variable domain in full (rest from reference TRBV30 and TRBJ2-7): SQTIHQWPATLVQPVGSPLSLECTVEGTSNPNLYWYRQAAGRGLQLLFYSVGIGQISSEVPQNLSASRPQDRQFILSSKKLLLSDSGFYLCAWSGQQGSEQYFGPGTRLTVT.